A single sample is the source of the 14 T cell receptor beta chains below, sequenced in a study of ipilimumab plus nivolumab after autologous stem cell transplantation. Some clones are missing from TCRdb's copy, which holds only in-frame ones; the method was immunoSEQ multiplex PCR. The data contain approximately 10,000 clones, more than 65% of them singletons. This specimen consisted of PBMCs, obtained in a trial of ipilimumab plus nivolumab as post-transplant consolidation. The receptor source for this set is a male donor with diffuse large B-cell lymphoma.

This clone appeared many times. This chain links TRBV9 with TRBJ1-1, with D perhaps TRBD1 (5 bases). Germline values: CDR1 SGDLS, CDR2 YYNGEE. This CDR3 contains 16 residues. V was shortened by 0 bases and J by 0 bases, with 12 bases between the two germline ends. The CDR3 coding sequence is TGTGCCAGCAGCGTAGAACCCAGGGTCGTGAACACTGAAGCTTTCTTT. Its protein product is CASSVEPRVVNTEAFF. Looking up the rest from reference TRBV9 and TRBJ1-1 gives the full variable domain: DSGVTQTPKHLITATGQRVTLRCSPRSGDLSVYWYQQSLDQGLQFLIQYYNGEERAKGNILERFSAQQFPDLHSELNLSSLELGDSALYFCASSVEPRVVNTEAFFGQGTRLTVV.

The chain recombines TRBV29-1 with TRBJ1-4, with 9 bases identical to TRBD1. V was clipped by 3 bases and J by 8 bases; unmatched bases: 4. CDR1 is SQVTM and CDR2 is ANQGSEA in the germline V gene. CDR3 size: 13 residues. CDR3 region: CSVETGGREKLFF. The DNA for the CDR3 is TGCAGCGTTGAGACAGGGGGGAGAGAAAAACTGTTTTTT.

In its sample, this clone was seen a few times. The chain carries TRBV29-1 and TRBJ1-2; possible D gene TRBD1, 5 bases. CDR3 length: 11 residues. CDR1 is SQVTM and CDR2 is ANQGSEA in the germline V gene. The V end lost 4 bases, the J end lost 7 bases, and 10 bases lay between the germline ends. This CDR3 reads CSVGRESGYTF. In DNA, the CDR3 is TGCAGCGTTGGCAGGGAGAGTGGCTACACCTTC.

This sequence joins TRBV5-1 and TRBJ1-1, with TRBD1 matching 8 bases. Trimming cost V 0 bases and J 10 bases; bases outside gene matches: 2. Germline CDR1 is SGHRS and CDR2 is YFSETQ. The CDR3 has 12 residues. CDR3 in DNA: TGCGCCAGCAGCTTGGGAGGACAGGGAGCTTTCTTT. Amino acids: CASSLGGQGAFF.

The chain has TRBV9 and TRBJ2-2, with D perhaps matching TRBD2 (6 bases). The germline V and J ends were trimmed by 0 bases and 3 bases, with 9 bases remaining between them. Germline loops: CDR1 SGDLS, CDR2 YYNGEE. The CDR3 has 15 residues. The CDR3 nucleotides read TGTGCCAGCAGCGTAGGGGCTAGCGACACCGGGGAGCTGTTTTTT. Translated, it gives CASSVGASDTGELFF.

This chain connects TRBV7-9 to TRBJ2-7; 9 bases agree with TRBD1. There are 14 residues in the CDR3. The germline CDR1 and CDR2 sequences are SEHNR and FQNEAQ (reference sequence). The ends lost 7 bases at V and 9 bases at J; junction bases unmatched: 13. The CDR3 reads CASTDGQGYSGQYF. CDR3 in DNA: TGTGCCAGCACCGATGGACAGGGGTACTCTGGGCAGTACTTC.

J is TRBJ1-6 and V is TRBV4-2; 9 nucleotides match TRBD1. This CDR3 is 15 amino acids long. The V gene end was trimmed by 5 bases and the J gene end by 9 bases; junction bases not matched to a gene: 8. CDR1 is LGHNA and CDR2 is YNFKEQ in the germline V gene. The CDR3 DNA reads TGTGCCAGCAGCTTGTCCGGGACAGGGCTTTCACCCCTCCACTTT. The encoded protein is CASSLSGTGLSPLHF.

This clone was counted between two and nine times. The rearrangement links TRBV30 to TRBJ1-3; D not certain. Trimming stripped 5 bases from V and 3 bases from J, with 5 bases between. CDR1 and CDR2 from the germline V gene are GTSNPN and SVGIG (reference sequence). This CDR3 region has 11 residues. The CDR3 protein is CAWWGGNTIYF. CDR3 DNA: TGTGCCTGGTGGGGTGGAAACACCATATATTTT. Looking up the rest from reference TRBV30 and TRBJ1-3 gives the full variable domain: SQTIHQWPATLVQPVGSPLSLECTVEGTSNPNLYWYRQAAGRGLQLLFYSVGIGQISSEVPQNLSASRPQDRQFILSSKKLLLSDSGFYLCAWWGGNTIYFGEGSWLTVV.

V usage is TRBV15 and J usage is TRBJ2-6; TRBD1 might be the D (5 bases). In germline, CDR1 is LNHNV, CDR2 YYDKDF (reference sequence). CDR3 length: 16 amino acids. V shed 3 bases and J shed 0 bases, with 9 bases lying between them. CDR3 residues: CATSRGRGSGANVLTF. The CDR3 nucleotides read TGTGCCACCAGCAGGGGAAGGGGCTCTGGGGCCAACGTCCTGACTTTC.

The chain recombines TRBV5-1 with TRBJ2-3; no reliable D call. V dropped 0 bases and J dropped 6 bases, with 14 bases sitting between them. Germline CDR1 SGHRS, CDR2 YFSETQ. The CDR3 length is 15 residues. The CDR3: CASSLEDAQVDTQYF. DNA of the CDR3: TGCGCCAGCAGCTTGGAAGACGCTCAAGTCGATACGCAGTATTTT.

The V call is TRBV7-9, the J call TRBJ2-1, with D perhaps TRBD1 (5 bases). The germline CDR1 and CDR2 sequences are SEHNR and FQNEAQ (reference sequence). The CDR3 spans 13 residues. V was shortened by 7 bases and J by 7 bases, with 14 bases between the two germline ends. CDR3 coding DNA: TGTGCCAGCAACTCAGGGTTTAGGAATGAGCAGTTCTTC. Translated, it gives CASNSGFRNEQFF.

The gene calls are TRBV28 and TRBJ2-5, with D perhaps matching TRBD2 (7 bases). The germline CDR1 and CDR2 sequences are MDHEN and SYDVKM. Trimming took 1 base from V and 5 from J, leaving 11 bases between them. The CDR3 totals 14 residues. DNA for the CDR3: TGTGCCAGCAGTTTATTGGGGGGGGCGGAGACCCAGTACTTC. Amino acids: CASSLLGGAETQYF.

The V call is TRBV7-2, the J call TRBJ2-5; 9 nucleotides align to TRBD2. Unmatched junction bases numbered 11, after V lost 3 bases and J lost 6 bases. Looked up from germline, CDR1 is SGHTA and CDR2 is FQGNSA. This CDR3 region has 16 residues. The CDR3 DNA follows: TGTGCCAGCAGCTTTTTTGCGGGAGGGCCGACACAGACCCAGTACTTC. Translating it yields CASSFFAGGPTQTQYF.

The chain carries TRBV11-3 and TRBJ2-7, with 7 nucleotides matching TRBD2. V lost 3 bases, J lost 3 bases, and 8 bases stayed unmatched. The CDR3 is made up of 15 amino acids. Germline V gives CDR1 SGHNT, CDR2 YENEEA. DNA for the CDR3: TGTGCCAGCAGCTTCTCGGGAGGACCCGACTACGAGCAGTACTTC. The encoded protein is CASSFSGGPDYEQYF.